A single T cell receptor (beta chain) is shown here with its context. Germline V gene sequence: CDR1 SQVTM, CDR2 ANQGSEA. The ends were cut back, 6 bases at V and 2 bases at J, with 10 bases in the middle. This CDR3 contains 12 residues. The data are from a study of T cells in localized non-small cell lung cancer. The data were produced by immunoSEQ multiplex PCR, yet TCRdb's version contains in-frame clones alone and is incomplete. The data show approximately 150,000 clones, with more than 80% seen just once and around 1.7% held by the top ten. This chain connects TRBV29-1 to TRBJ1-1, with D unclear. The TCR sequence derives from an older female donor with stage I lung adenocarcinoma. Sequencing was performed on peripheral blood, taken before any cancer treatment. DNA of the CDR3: TGCAGCGTCGCCTCGGGAAACACTGAAGCTTTCTTT. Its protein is CSVASGNTEAFF.